Sequencing of this T cell receptor (beta chain) was carried out in a study of blood T cell repertoires in COVID-19. Overall study: Acute-phase and convalescent COVID-19 samples originated in the United States, Italy and Spain. In each case, the material was cDNA or gDNA derived from T cells, B-cell-depleted T cells, or PBMCs.

Per the study methods: Reference gene primer amplification yielded estimated nucleated cell counts. The data were produced by immunoSEQ multiplex PCR, yet TCRdb's version contains in-frame clones alone and is incomplete. V and J calls and clone size are copied from that table; D and trimming were computed from the DNA. This sample has roughly 170,000 clones, with about 90% found just once. This CDR3 is 14 amino acids long. The ends lost 6 bases at V and 7 bases at J; junction bases unmatched: 5. CDR1 and CDR2 (germline): LNHDA, SQIVND (reference sequence). The chain recombines TRBV19 with TRBJ2-1, with 11 nucleotides matching TRBD2. The sequenced sample consisted of peripheral blood. The receptor's source is a man in his 70s with active or convalescent COVID-19. CDR3 DNA: TGTGCCAGTAGCACTAGCGGGAGTAGTAATGAGCAGTTCTTC. Translation gives CASSTSGSSNEQFF.